This T cell receptor beta chain was captured in a study of T-cell reconstitution after alpha-beta-depleted transplantation in children. Study-wide results and limits: It was newly produced T cells that mostly accounted for T-cell counts and diversity one year after transplant. It was reported that alpha-beta T cells came from several hundred expanded graft clones (about two months after transplant). The origin of high day-60 TCRbeta diversity in some patients lay in surviving recipient T cells and thymic progenitors.

For TCRbeta, the library was prepared with unique molecular identifiers. TCRdb independently ran MiXCR on the PCR reads; one entry per CDR3 protein. The sample yields around 800,000 distinct CDR3 sequences, around 15% seen once. Per the germline V gene, CDR1 is SQVTM and CDR2 is ANQGSEA. CDR3 size: 15 residues. The ends lost 5 bases at V and 9 bases at J; junction bases unmatched: 14. This clonotype was counted only a few times. Its antigen is still unknown. This sequence joins TRBV29-1 and TRBJ2-1, with 9 bases lining up with TRBD2. This TCR came from a male patient between 10 and 17 years old who had a stem cell transplant for acute lymphoblastic leukemia, so the T cells may come from the graft donor. The sample consisted of PBMCs, mostly from graft donor cells, taken 360 days after TCRalphabeta/CD19-depleted stem cell transplant. The CDR3 DNA sequence: TGCAGCGTTCGGTGGGGTAGCGGGAGATATGGTGAGCAGTTCTTC. It specifies CSVRWGSGRYGEQFF.